The 27 T cell receptor beta chains listed next were all sequenced from one sample in a study of vaccination effects on CD4 cells after COVID-19. Their target antigens are unknown. Sequencing in the ViraFEST assay came after antigen-specific CD4+ T cells had been expanded with viral peptide pools, which were used to stimulate PBMC. CD4+ T cells were isolated after less than 12 days of culture. None of these healthy vaccinees had been infected with SARS-CoV-2 before vaccination. The assay was immunoSEQ multiplex PCR, and TCRdb's table has in-frame clones only and misses some. The sample lists about 34,000 clones; around 78% were seen once. The sequencing used CD4+ T cells from PBMCs cultured with HCoV-OC43 spike peptides, collected before COVID-19 vaccination. Subset noted: HCoV-OC43 spike overlapping peptide pool stimulation. These TCRs come from a human donor who received a COVID-19 vaccine.

V usage is TRBV3-1 (or the pseudogene TRBV3-2) and J usage is TRBJ2-7; 10 bases line up with TRBD2. The germline gives CDR1 LGHDT, CDR2 YNNKEL (reference sequence). V dropped 4 bases and J dropped 3; count of bases not matched to a gene: 6. The CDR3 totals 15 residues. The CDR3 DNA follows: TGTGCCAGCAGCCTTGGACTAGCGGCCCGCTACGAGCAGTACTTC. Translating gives CASSLGLAARYEQYF.

This sequence joins TRBV2 and TRBJ1-2; 7 bases align to TRBD1. CDR3 length equals 14 residues. The junction had 7 bases not matched to a gene; V was cut back by 3 bases and J by 6 bases. CDR1 and CDR2 (germline): SNHLY, FYNNEI. The CDR3, as DNA: TGTGCCAGCAGTGAGGGGAACAGGGGTCATGGCTACACCTTC. Protein: CASSEGNRGHGYTF.

The J gene is TRBJ1-2, the V gene TRBV30, with 8 bases matching TRBD1. Germline V CDR1 and CDR2: GTSNPN, SVGIG (reference sequence). V lost 0 bases, J lost 5 bases, and 5 bases stayed unmatched. The CDR3 spans 14 residues. The CDR3 nucleotides are TGTGCCTGGAGTGTACCTAACAGGGGGTATGGCTACACCTTC. Its translation is CAWSVPNRGYGYTF. Filled out from reference TRBV30 and TRBJ1-2, the complete variable domain reads SQTIHQWPATLVQPVGSPLSLECTVEGTSNPNLYWYRQAAGRGLQLLFYSVGIGQISSEVPQNLSASRPQDRQFILSSKKLLLSDSGFYLCAWSVPNRGYGYTFGSGTRLTVV.

V gene TRBV9 combines with J gene TRBJ2-1, with D possibly being TRBD2 (6 bases). The germline V gene has CDR1 SGDLS and CDR2 YYNGEE. Trimming cost V 0 bases and J 6 bases, with 10 bases left between them. The CDR3 is 14 amino acids. The CDR3 spells CASSVGGGFNEQFF. The CDR3 DNA reads TGTGCCAGCAGCGTAGGTGGGGGGTTCAATGAGCAGTTCTTC.

This chain joins TRBV11-2 and TRBJ2-3; TRBD2 aligns across 8 bases. This CDR3 spans 18 amino acids. After removal of 3 bases from V and 0 bases from J, the junction contained 11 bases not matched to a gene. CDR1 SGHAT and CDR2 FQNNGV come from the germline V gene. In nucleotides, the CDR3 is TGTGCCAGCAGCTTCCCGGGAGGGGCCGGGAAAAGCACAGATACGCAGTATTTT. Protein sequence: CASSFPGGAGKSTDTQYF. Looking up the rest from reference TRBV11-2 and TRBJ2-3 gives the full variable domain: EAGVAQSPRYKIIEKRQSVAFWCNPISGHATLYWYQQILGQGPKLLIQFQNNGVVDDSQLPKDRFSAERLKGVDSTLKIQPAKLEDSAVYLCASSFPGGAGKSTDTQYFGPGTRLTVL.

The chain links TRBV10-3 to TRBJ2-1; D is perhaps TRBD2 (6 bases). The CDR3 contains 12 residues. Germline CDR1 and CDR2: ENHRY and SYGVKD. The V end lost 10 bases, the J end lost 9 bases, and 16 bases lay between the germline ends. CDR3 coding DNA: TGTGCCACGGGGGACCGGTGGGTTGAGCAGTTCTTC. Protein sequence: CATGDRWVEQFF.

About this clone: At one end the junction does not follow the germline gene, possibly because of a read error. The genes are TRBV3-1 (or the pseudogene TRBV3-2) and TRBJ2-2; 7 bases match TRBD1. The CDR3 has 16 residues. CDR1 is LGHDT, CDR2 YNNKEL, per germline (reference sequence). As DNA, the CDR3 is TGTGCCAGCAGCAAAGAACAGGGGAGGAACACCGGGGAGCTGTTTTTT. This encodes CASSKEQGRNTGELFF.

The chain uses TRBV5-1 and TRBJ2-3; D might be TRBD1 or TRBD2, each matching 6 bases. The V gene's germline CDR1 is SGHRS and CDR2 YFSETQ. The CDR3 consists of 15 residues. Trimming left V 4 bases short and J 4 bases short, with 16 bases between. CDR3 bases: TGCGCCAGCAGCGGGGGGACATTAGCGTCAGATACGCAGTATTTT. This translates into CASSGGTLASDTQYF.

This clone was seen just once. CDR3 in DNA: TGTGCCAGTAGTGTATCGGGGCGCGGACAGGAACATTTT. This encodes CASSVSGRGQEHF. The chain couples TRBV19 to TRBJ1-5; 7 positions match TRBD1. The CDR3 is 13 amino acids. With 5 bases clipped from V and 16 bases from J, the junction kept 14 bases outside the gene matches. The germline gives CDR1 LNHDA, CDR2 SQIVND (reference sequence).

The V call is TRBV12-5, the J call TRBJ2-4, with D perhaps matching TRBD2 (7 bases). CDR3 length: 18 residues. Germline CDR1 reads LGHNT; CDR2 reads FRNRAP. The V end was cut by 0 bases, the J end by 0 bases, with 15 bases between. The CDR3 loop is CASGLVLGRGLAKNIQYF. CDR3 DNA sequence: TGTGCTAGTGGTTTGGTACTCGGGCGGGGGCTAGCCAAAAACATTCAGTACTTC. The variable domain in full, completed from reference TRBV12-5 and TRBJ2-4, reads DARVTQTPRHKVTEMGQEVTMRCQPILGHNTVFWYRQTMMQGLELLAYFRNRAPLDDSGMPKDRFSAEMPDATLATLKIQPSEPRDSAVYFCASGLVLGRGLAKNIQYFGAGTRLSVL.

This sequence joins TRBV15 and TRBJ1-1; possible D gene TRBD1, 5 bases. V was trimmed by 3 bases and J by 1 base, leaving 9 bases between them. Germline V gives CDR1 LNHNV, CDR2 YYDKDF (reference sequence). The CDR3 is 14 amino acids. In DNA form, the CDR3 reads TGTGCCACCAGCAGTCGGGGGGGGAACACTGAAGCTTTCTTT. Amino acids: CATSSRGGNTEAFF.

V is TRBV5-1 and J is TRBJ1-2, with D hard to call. Germline-derived CDR1 and CDR2 are SGHRS and YFSETQ. The V and J ends lost 0 bases and 2 bases respectively, with 8 bases between them. The CDR3 length is 14 residues. In DNA form, the CDR3 reads TGCGCCAGCAGCTTGGCCGACGCAAACTATGGCTACACCTTC. As protein: CASSLADANYGYTF.

V and J are TRBV30 and TRBJ1-6; D gene uncertain. CDR1 and CDR2 from the germline V gene are GTSNPN and SVGIG (reference sequence). The CDR3 loop spans 15 amino acids. V lost 0 bases, J lost 7 bases, and 13 bases lay in between. CDR3 bases: TGTGCCTGGAGTGTTGGGCTGGGTAGAAATTCACCCCTCCACTTT. Translated, it gives CAWSVGLGRNSPLHF.

The V call is TRBV19, the J call TRBJ1-4; weak D call: TRBD1 (6 bases). The CDR3 contains 14 residues. Germline V gene sequence: CDR1 LNHDA, CDR2 SQIVND (reference sequence). The germline V and J ends were trimmed by 8 bases and 11 bases, with 21 bases remaining between them. The CDR3 is CASGRSGGPGKLFF. As DNA, the CDR3 is TGTGCCAGTGGCCGATCCGGGGGCCCGGGGAAACTGTTTTTT.

V and J are TRBV29-1 and TRBJ2-6; D is ambiguous. From germline, CDR1 is SQVTM and CDR2 ANQGSEA. This CDR3 comprises 12 residues. V lost 3 bases to trimming and J lost 0 bases, with 0 bases between them. The CDR3 sequence is CSVDSGANVLTF. The CDR3 nucleotides read TGCAGCGTTGACTCTGGGGCCAACGTCCTGACTTTC. Full variable domain (outside the CDR3, taken from reference TRBV29-1 and TRBJ2-6): SAVISQKPSRDICQRGTSLTIQCQVDSQVTMMFWYRQQPGQSLTLIATANQGSEATYESGFVIDKFPISRPNLTFSTLTVSNMSPEDSSIYLCSVDSGANVLTFGAGSRLTVL.

The chain is built from TRBV6-5 and TRBJ1-4; TRBD1 matches at 7 bases. This CDR3 is built from 13 residues. CDR1 MNHEY and CDR2 SVGAGI come from the germline V gene. The V and J ends lost 8 bases and 3 bases, in that order; junction bases with no gene match: 3. This CDR3 reads CASRGTANEKLFF. CDR3 nucleotides: TGTGCCAGCCGAGGGACAGCTAATGAAAAACTGTTTTTT.

The V and J genes are TRBV4-1 and TRBJ1-5; tentative D call: TRBD1 (5 bases). V dropped 2 bases and J dropped 10 bases, with 12 bases sitting between them. This CDR3 region has 13 residues. Germline values: CDR1 MGHRA, CDR2 YSYEKL. CDR3 amino acids: CASSQQGSAPQHF. In DNA form, the CDR3 reads TGCGCCAGCAGCCAACAGGGATCGGCCCCCCAGCATTTT.

The V gene is TRBV5-1, the J gene TRBJ2-1; 10 nucleotides agree with TRBD2. The CDR3 covers 16 residues. Losses at the gene ends were 4 bases for V and 7 bases for J; bases not matched to a gene: 11. CDR1 and CDR2 from the germline V gene are SGHRS and YFSETQ. The CDR3 sequence is CASSPIAGGGKNEQFF. Written as DNA, the CDR3 is TGCGCCAGCAGCCCCATAGCGGGGGGCGGAAAGAATGAGCAGTTCTTC.

V and J are TRBV6-1 and TRBJ2-7; 8 bases map to TRBD2. Germline lookup yields CDR1 MNHNS and CDR2 SASEGT. This CDR3 is 16 amino acids long. J gave up 3 bases and V 0 bases, and 7 bases lay outside the gene matches. The CDR3 loop is CASSEAASGGHYEQYF. The CDR3 DNA follows: TGTGCCAGCAGTGAAGCGGCAAGCGGGGGTCACTACGAGCAGTACTTC.

This clone is a singleton in its sample. This rearrangement joins TRBV10-3 to TRBJ2-7; D is unresolved. CDR3 length equals 15 residues. The V gene's germline CDR1 is ENHRY and CDR2 SYGVKD. Trimming removed 3 bases at V and 3 bases at J, with 15 bases between. DNA for the CDR3: TGTGCCATCAGTGACCGATCGACTGCCTACTACGAGCAGTACTTC. The encoded protein is CAISDRSTAYYEQYF.

This chain uses TRBV4-2 with TRBJ1-2, with TRBD1 matching over 9 bases. Germline CDR1 is LGHNA and CDR2 is YNFKEQ. V lost 3 bases and J lost 7; bases outside the gene matches: 12. The CDR3 runs to 16 residues. The chain's CDR3 is CASSQSTGTGSVGYTF. DNA of the CDR3: TGTGCCAGCAGCCAGTCCACCGGGACAGGGTCCGTTGGCTACACCTTC.

V gene TRBV5-6 combines with J gene TRBJ1-4; D unresolved. Germline CDR1 and CDR2: SGHDT and YYEEEE. V shed 2 bases and J shed 13 bases, with 9 bases lying between them. The CDR3 is 11 residues long. CDR3 sequence (DNA): TGTGCCAGCAGCTTCCGGGGAACACTGTTTTTT. Encoded protein: CASSFRGTLFF.

This clone was seen a few times. This chain uses TRBV21-1 with TRBJ1-4. TRBV21-1 has pseudogene status. The CDR3 has 12 residues. CDR3 region: CASVRGPSELFF. CDR3 DNA: TGTGCCAGCGTACGGGGGCCGTCCGAACTGTTTTTT.

The J gene is TRBJ1-1, the V gene TRBV13; 7 nucleotides match TRBD1. The J segment lost 6 bases and the V segment lost 0 bases, leaving 1 base of the junction unmatched. The CDR3 length is 13 residues. CDR1 and CDR2 (germline): PRHDT, FYEKMQ (reference sequence). This CDR3 reads CASSLGQGPEAFF. The CDR3 region has the DNA TGTGCCAGCAGCTTAGGACAGGGGCCTGAAGCTTTCTTT.

This chain connects TRBV5-4 to TRBJ1-4; the match to TRBD1 covers 8 bases. CDR3 length: 15 residues. Per the germline V gene, CDR1 is SGHNT and CDR2 is YYREEE (reference sequence). Trimming cost V 4 bases and J 6 bases; bases outside gene matches: 8. CDR3 protein: CASSTGQGLDEKLFF. CDR3 in DNA: TGTGCCAGCAGCACCGGACAGGGTTTGGATGAAAAACTGTTTTTT.

The chain has TRBV30 and TRBJ1-3, with a tentative D call TRBD1 (6 bases). Germline assignment: CDR1 GTSNPN and CDR2 SVGIG (reference sequence). The length of the CDR3 is 14 residues. Trimming took off 5 bases at V and 2 bases at J, with 13 bases between the two ends. The CDR3 nucleotides are TGTGCCTGGGGGACACGCGGCGCTGGAAACACCATATATTTT. It specifies CAWGTRGAGNTIYF.

V usage is TRBV6-2 or TRBV6-3 and J usage is TRBJ1-4; 10 positions match TRBD1. The CDR3 runs to 16 residues. From germline, CDR1 is MNHEY and CDR2 SVGEGT. J gave up 7 bases and V 6 bases, and 11 bases lay outside the gene matches. The CDR3 is CASSTHTGQGIEKLFF. As DNA, the CDR3 is TGTGCCAGCAGCACGCACACGGGACAGGGGATTGAAAAACTGTTTTTT.